Detailed here is one T cell receptor beta chain. V was clipped by 5 bases and J by 0 bases, with 15 bases between them. Germline values: CDR1 PRHDT, CDR2 FYEKMQ (reference sequence). The CDR3 consists of 16 residues. Data came from immunoSEQ multiplex PCR; TCRdb stores just in-frame clones and leaves some out. The data hold about 150,000 clones, with roughly 93% observed a single time. The sample comes from a study of control samples from healthy donors and cancer patients. The chain combines TRBV13 with TRBJ2-3; D is perhaps TRBD2 (5 bases). Sequenced input: blood. This TCR came from a man aged 50-60 years in good health. The CDR3 DNA reads TGTGCCAGCAGCCTCGAAAGCGGAAGTAGCACAGATACGCAGTATTTT. Translating it yields CASSLESGSSTDTQYF.